This TCR beta chain was observed in a study of cytomegalovirus exposure and HLA in healthy donors. V gave up 3 bases and J gave up 3 bases; unmatched junction bases: 5. The CDR3 consists of 14 residues. CDR1 SGDLS and CDR2 YYNGEE come from the germline V gene. With regard to this clone: Other nucleotide sequences from this sample produce the same CDR3.

The study ran its PCR with 60 Vbeta and 13 Jbeta primers. The repertoire was sequenced with immunoSEQ multiplex PCR; TCRdb's copy has only in-frame clones and lacks some. Of over 130,000 clones listed, 70% to 80% are singletons. The source is a woman aged 40 to 50 in good health and CMV-seropositive. Sequencing was carried out using PBMCs. The gene calls are TRBV9 and TRBJ2-7; 8 bases align to TRBD1. CDR3 amino acids: CASSEGGQGYEQYF. The CDR3 nucleotides read TGTGCCAGCAGCGAGGGAGGACAGGGCTACGAGCAGTACTTC.